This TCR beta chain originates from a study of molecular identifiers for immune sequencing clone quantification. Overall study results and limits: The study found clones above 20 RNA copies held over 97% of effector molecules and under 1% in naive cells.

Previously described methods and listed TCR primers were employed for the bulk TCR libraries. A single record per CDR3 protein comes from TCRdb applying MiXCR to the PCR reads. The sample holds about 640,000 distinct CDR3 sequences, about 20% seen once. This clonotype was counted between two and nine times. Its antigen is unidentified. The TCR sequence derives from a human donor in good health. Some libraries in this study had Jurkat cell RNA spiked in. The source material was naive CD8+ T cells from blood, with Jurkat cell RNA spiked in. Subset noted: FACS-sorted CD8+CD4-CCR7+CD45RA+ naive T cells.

The CDR3 bases are TGCAGCGGAACTAGCGGGCCAGCCTACAATGAGCAGTTCTTC. It yields the protein CSGTSGPAYNEQFF. V gene TRBV29-1 combines with J gene TRBJ2-1, with 9 nucleotides matching TRBD2. In germline, CDR1 is SQVTM, CDR2 ANQGSEA. The J segment lost 2 bases and the V segment lost 7 bases, leaving 6 bases of the junction unmatched. This CDR3 has 14 amino acids.